Shown below are 14 T cell receptor beta chains from a single sample sequenced in a study of blood T cell repertoires in COVID-19. Assay used: immunoSEQ multiplex PCR; TCRdb lists only in-frame clones, some missing. Of about 300,000 clones in the sample, more than 75% are singletons; the top ten hold roughly 2.6%. The sample taken for sequencing was PBMCs or T cells enriched from blood (not recorded which). These receptors were taken from a young woman who had recovered from COVID-19.

In regard to this clone: A read error may be the cause here, since a much bigger clone is one base away. This same CDR3 is encoded by further DNA sequences in the sample. The rearrangement uses TRBV4-3 and TRBJ2-7; 9 bases are shared with TRBD1. The J segment lost 4 bases and the V segment lost 3 bases, leaving 7 bases of the junction unmatched. The CDR3 sequence is 15 residues long. CDR1 is LGHNA, CDR2 YSLEER, per germline. CDR3 sequence reads: CASSHSGTGSYEQYF. The CDR3 nucleotides are TGCGCCAGCAGCCACTCCGGGACAGGGTCGTACGAGCAGTACTTC.

The V gene is TRBV5-1, the J gene TRBJ2-2, with D perhaps TRBD2 (6 bases). The V and J ends lost 6 bases and 0 bases respectively, with 9 bases between them. This CDR3 region has 14 residues. The germline V gene encodes CDR1 SGHRS and CDR2 YFSETQ. The DNA for the CDR3 is TGCGCCAGCAATCGGGACTCGAACACCGGGGAGCTGTTTTTT. Translated: CASNRDSNTGELFF.

The chain uses TRBV24-1 and TRBJ1-6, with D tentatively TRBD1 (5 bases). Trimming shortened V by 0 bases and J by 8 bases, and 13 bases separated the two germline ends. The CDR3 contains 16 residues. The germline gives CDR1 KGHDR, CDR2 SFDVKD. In DNA form, the CDR3 reads TGTGCCACCAGTGATTTGGGGGCGGGGCTTGATTCACCCCTCCACTTT. It codes for CATSDLGAGLDSPLHF.

The V gene is TRBV7-2, the J gene TRBJ2-1, with TRBD2 identical over 10 bases. The germline V gene has CDR1 SGHTA and CDR2 FQGNSA. The CDR3 contains 16 residues. Trimming cost V 1 base and J 4 bases; bases outside gene matches: 4. The CDR3 region has the DNA TGTGCCAGCAGCTTAGAAGGGACTAGCGTTTACAATGAGCAGTTCTTC. It translates to CASSLEGTSVYNEQFF.

The CDR3 bases are TGTGCCAGCAGCCCGGTTGCTGGAAACACCATATATTTT. It encodes CASSPVAGNTIYF. The genes are TRBV14 and TRBJ1-3; no clear D. Trimming pared 4 bases from V and 2 bases from J, leaving 6 bases between. CDR1 is SGHDN and CDR2 is FVKESK in the germline V gene. The CDR3 extends over 13 amino acids.

The chain links TRBV19 to TRBJ2-3; D is perhaps TRBD1 (5 bases). The CDR3 extends over 13 amino acids. Trimming left V 6 bases short and J 1 base short, with 8 bases between. CDR1 is LNHDA and CDR2 is SQIVND in the germline V gene (reference sequence). For the CDR3, the DNA is TGTGCCAGTAGCAGACAGCGCACAGATACGCAGTATTTT. It yields the protein CASSRQRTDTQYF.

V gene TRBV12-3 or TRBV12-4 combines with J gene TRBJ1-1; D is unresolved. The ends were cut back, 0 bases at V and 7 bases at J, with 9 bases in the middle. The CDR3 spans 13 residues. The CDR3 region has the DNA TGTGCCAGCAGTTTAGCTCCGGCGGGTGAAGCTTTCTTT. It specifies CASSLAPAGEAFF.

For the CDR3, the DNA is TGCAGTGCTAGAGTTGAGAGTATAGCTTTCTTT. This sequence encodes CSARVESIAFF. This chain connects TRBV20-1 to TRBJ1-1; D is undetermined. V was trimmed by 1 base and J by 10 bases, leaving 10 bases between them. The germline gives CDR1 DFQATT, CDR2 SNEGSKA (reference sequence). This CDR3 spans 11 amino acids.

The rearrangement links TRBV10-1 to TRBJ2-3; 13 bases line up with TRBD2. Germline-derived CDR1 and CDR2 are WNHNN and SYGVQD (reference sequence). The CDR3 spans 15 residues. With 6 bases clipped from V and 1 base from J, the junction kept 1 base outside the gene matches. Here the CDR3 reads CASSGLAGGTDTQYF. In DNA, the CDR3 is TGCGCCAGCAGCGGACTAGCGGGAGGCACAGATACGCAGTATTTT.

Here the CDR3 reads CASSLTSISGANVLTF. CDR3 sequence (DNA): TGTGCCAGCAGCCTGACTTCAATCTCTGGGGCCAACGTCCTGACTTTC. This sequence joins TRBV27 and TRBJ2-6, with unresolved D. The germline CDR1 and CDR2 sequences are MNHEY and SMNVEV (reference sequence). V was pared by 6 bases and J by 0 bases, with 12 bases between. The CDR3 contains 16 residues.

Notes on this clone: Additional DNA sequences in this sample encode the identical CDR3. The rearrangement uses TRBV5-1 and TRBJ1-1, with a possible D match to TRBD1 (6 bases). The ends were cut back, 3 bases at V and 6 bases at J, with 9 bases in the middle. The length of the CDR3 is 12 residues. The germline V gene encodes CDR1 SGHRS and CDR2 YFSETQ. The CDR3 DNA sequence: TGCGCCAGCAGCTATGGACAGTCTGAAGCTTTCTTT. Protein: CASSYGQSEAFF.

The chain joins TRBV5-1 to TRBJ1-1; no firm D call. This CDR3 contains 15 residues. Germline V lookup: CDR1 SGHRS, CDR2 YFSETQ. The ends were cut back, 0 bases at V and 1 base at J, with 10 bases in the middle. CDR3 in DNA: TGCGCCAGCAGCTTGGAGAGGGCGGGGAACACTGAAGCTTTCTTT. Amino acids: CASSLERAGNTEAFF.

V is TRBV4-3 and J is TRBJ1-2; TRBD1 matches 9 bases. The junction had 11 bases not matched to a gene; V was cut back by 4 bases and J by 5 bases. The CDR3 is 16 amino acids. The germline V gene has CDR1 LGHNA and CDR2 YSLEER. The chain's CDR3 is CASSPKQGASPYGYTF. CDR3 DNA: TGCGCCAGCAGCCCAAAACAGGGGGCGTCTCCGTATGGCTACACCTTC.

The chain combines TRBV19 with TRBJ1-5; 7 bases map to TRBD1. CDR1 LNHDA and CDR2 SQIVND come from the germline V gene (reference sequence). This CDR3 is 15 amino acids long. V lost 4 bases to trimming and J lost 5 bases; unmatched junction nucleotides: 8. The CDR3 region is CASSSLDRLDQPQHF. CDR3 DNA sequence: TGTGCCAGTAGTAGCTTGGACAGGCTGGATCAGCCCCAGCATTTT.